Shown below are 12 T cell receptor beta chains from a single sample sequenced in a study of cytomegalovirus exposure and HLA in healthy donors. The PCR had 60 Vbeta and 13 Jbeta primers. Profiling relied on immunoSEQ multiplex PCR, and the TCRdb table lists in-frame clones only, not all of them. The table shows 87,000 or so clones, with 50% to 80% occurring only once. The specimen sequenced was PBMCs. These receptors were obtained from a man in his fifties or sixties in good health and CMV-seronegative.

The CDR3 DNA is TGTGCCAGCAGTGCCGAGCCTGGAAACACCATATATTTT. Translated: CASSAEPGNTIYF. V gene TRBV6-1 combines with J gene TRBJ1-3; D not certain. The CDR3 is 13 residues long. Germline V gives CDR1 MNHNS, CDR2 SASEGT. Deletions cut 4 bases from V and 2 bases from J, with 6 bases between.

The chain employs TRBV7-3 and TRBJ2-1, with TRBD1 matching 7 bases. V dropped 5 bases and J dropped 2; count of bases not matched to a gene: 9. The germline V gene encodes CDR1 SGHTA and CDR2 FQGTGA. The CDR3 is 16 amino acids. CDR3 residues: CASSLRQGMTYNEQFF. DNA for the CDR3: TGTGCCAGCAGCCTCCGACAGGGAATGACCTACAATGAGCAGTTCTTC.

There are a few counts of this clone. The V call is TRBV5-6, the J call TRBJ1-2; weak D call: TRBD1 (6 bases). The germline V gene encodes CDR1 SGHDT and CDR2 YYEEEE. The CDR3 has 15 amino acids. V was shortened by 4 bases and J by 2 bases, with 15 bases between the two germline ends. The CDR3 sequence: CASSQRDTGNYGYTF. Written as DNA, the CDR3 is TGTGCCAGCAGCCAACGGGATACAGGGAACTATGGCTACACCTTC. Variable domain in full (rest from reference TRBV5-6 and TRBJ1-2): DAGVTQSPTHLIKTRGQQVTLRCSPKSGHDTVSWYQQALGQGPQFIFQYYEEEERQRGNFPDRFSGHQFPNYSSELNVNALLLGDSALYLCASSQRDTGNYGYTFGSGTRLTVV.

This clone has only one observation. The gene calls are TRBV7-8 and TRBJ1-1; tentative D call: TRBD1 (6 bases). V shed 5 bases and J shed 1 base, with 11 bases lying between them. The CDR3 is 14 residues long. Looked up from germline, CDR1 is SGHVS and CDR2 is FQNEAQ. The CDR3 protein is CASSLVQGNTEAFF. The DNA for the CDR3 is TGTGCCAGCAGCCTCGTACAGGGGAACACTGAAGCTTTCTTT.

The sample holds a few counts of this clone. This sample also contains other DNA sequences that code for the same CDR3. The CDR3 nucleotides read TGTGCCAGCAGCCAAGACGGGGGGGGATCTAGCACAGATACGCAGTATTTT. As protein: CASSQDGGGSSTDTQYF. The chain couples TRBV4-2 to TRBJ2-3, with TRBD2 matching 8 bases. Germline loops: CDR1 LGHNA, CDR2 YNFKEQ. The CDR3 covers 17 residues. Losses at the gene ends were 0 bases for V and 0 bases for J; bases not matched to a gene: 5.

As concerns this clone: Other DNA sequences of this sample code for an identical CDR3. V usage is TRBV20-1 and J usage is TRBJ2-5; TRBD2 might be the D (7 bases). The CDR3 consists of 11 residues. Germline lookup yields CDR1 DFQATT and CDR2 SNEGSKA (reference sequence). The V gene lost 6 bases and the J gene lost 5 bases, with 10 bases spanning the gap. CDR3 residues: CSARGGETQYF. CDR3 coding DNA: TGCAGTGCCAGGGGAGGGGAGACCCAGTACTTC.

This rearrangement joins TRBV5-6 to TRBJ2-7, with 8 positions matching TRBD2. The CDR3 has 16 amino acids. Germline V lookup: CDR1 SGHDT, CDR2 YYEEEE. Trimming cost V 0 bases and J 3 bases; bases outside gene matches: 8. The CDR3 nucleotides read TGTGCCAGCAGCTTGGCGACAGCGGGAGTTAGCTACGAGCAGTACTTC. Protein: CASSLATAGVSYEQYF.

The chain couples TRBV10-3 to TRBJ2-1; TRBD2 agrees at 12 bases. V was pared by 0 bases and J by 0 bases, with 9 bases of the junction left unmatched. This CDR3 is 20 amino acids long. Germline CDR1 and CDR2: ENHRY and SYGVKD. The CDR3 protein is CAISESTSGRVSSSYNEQFF. CDR3 DNA: TGTGCCATCAGTGAGTCGACTAGCGGGAGAGTTTCGAGCTCCTACAATGAGCAGTTCTTC.

DNA of the CDR3: TGTGCCAGCGGACTAGCGGGGGGCAACACCGGGGAGCTGTTTTTT. Translating gives CASGLAGGNTGELFF. The chain couples TRBV6-1 to TRBJ2-2; 14 bases map to TRBD2. Germline lookup yields CDR1 MNHNS and CDR2 SASEGT. The CDR3 spans 15 residues. V lost 8 bases to trimming and J lost 2 bases; unmatched junction nucleotides: 1.

This clone was picked up one time. The chain has TRBV11-2 and TRBJ1-2; 8 positions match TRBD1. The CDR3 has 14 amino acids. Germline CDR1 and CDR2: SGHAT and FQNNGV. The V and J ends lost 5 bases and 4 bases, in that order; junction bases with no gene match: 6. CDR3 bases: TGTGCCAGCAGCCCGAACAGGGGGGGCTATGGCTACACCTTC. Amino acid sequence: CASSPNRGGYGYTF.

This clone was observed a few times. Compared with germline, one end of the junction differs, possibly owing to a read error. The rearrangement joins TRBV7-7 to TRBJ2-1, with a tentative D call TRBD2 (6 bases). The germline V gene encodes CDR1 SSHAT and CDR2 FNYEAQ (reference sequence). The CDR3 has 14 residues. CDR3 nucleotide sequence: TGTGCTAGCAGCTTGGGACTTAGGTCGAATGAGCAGTTCTTC. As protein: CASSLGLRSNEQFF. Supplemented by reference TRBV7-7 and TRBJ2-1, the full variable domain reads GAGVSQSPRYKVTKRGQDVTLRCDPISSHATLYWYQQALGQGPEFLTYFNYEAQPDKSGLPSDRFSAERPEGSISTLTIQRTEQRDSAMYRCASSLGLRSNEQFFGPGTRLTVL.

V is TRBV4-1 and J is TRBJ2-7; D not resolved. The length of the CDR3 is 14 residues. V lost 4 bases, J lost 1 base, and 11 bases lay in between. Germline V CDR1 and CDR2: MGHRA, YSYEKL. The chain's CDR3 is CASSRTDGSYEQYF. The CDR3 coding sequence is TGCGCCAGCAGCCGAACAGACGGATCCTACGAGCAGTACTTC.